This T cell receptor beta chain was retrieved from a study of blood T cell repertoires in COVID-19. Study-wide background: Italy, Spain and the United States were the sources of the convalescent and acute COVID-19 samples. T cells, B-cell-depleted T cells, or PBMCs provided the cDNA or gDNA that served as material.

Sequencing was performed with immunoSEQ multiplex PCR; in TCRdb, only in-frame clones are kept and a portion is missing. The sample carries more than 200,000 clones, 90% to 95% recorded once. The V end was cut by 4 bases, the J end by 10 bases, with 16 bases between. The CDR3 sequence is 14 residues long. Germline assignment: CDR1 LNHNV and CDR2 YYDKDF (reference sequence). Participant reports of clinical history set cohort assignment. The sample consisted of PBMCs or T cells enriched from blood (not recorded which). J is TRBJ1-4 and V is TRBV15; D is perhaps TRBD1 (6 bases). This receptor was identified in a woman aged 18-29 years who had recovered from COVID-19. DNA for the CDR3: TGTGCCACCAGCAACGACAGGTCACGCTCAAAACTGTTTTTT. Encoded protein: CATSNDRSRSKLFF.